This TCR beta chain was sequenced during a study of T cell responses to AZD1222 COVID-19 vaccine. Study findings and constraints: Unmutated variant regions are reportedly targeted by nearly half of spike-specific TCRs. Spike-specific TCR breadth and depth both grew after two AZD1222 doses.

This clone has only a few counts. Its antigen is undetermined. TCRdb keeps only in-frame clones here, not all; method: immunoSEQ multiplex PCR. The profile shows more than 100,000 clones, approximately 86% of them singletons. This TCR was recovered from an adult in good health. Sample: peripheral blood, taken on day 0 of AZD1222 vaccination.

CDR3 loop: CASSLGAGRDRFF. The CDR3 DNA is TGCGCCAGCAGCTTGGGGGCGGGGCGGGACCGGTTCTTC. The chain has TRBV5-1 and TRBJ2-1; perhaps TRBD2 as D (6 bases). The V end was cut by 0 bases, the J end by 15 bases, with 16 bases between. From germline, CDR1 is SGHRS and CDR2 YFSETQ. CDR3 length equals 13 residues.